What follows are 13 T cell receptor beta chains derived from one specimen sequenced in a study of blood T cell repertoires in COVID-19. The data were produced by immunoSEQ multiplex PCR, yet TCRdb's version contains in-frame clones alone and is incomplete. The profile shows roughly 190,000 clones, about 88% of them singletons. The sequenced material came from peripheral blood. The receptors shown here come from a woman aged 40 to 55 who had recovered from COVID-19.

The genes are TRBV2 and TRBJ2-5, with a tentative D call TRBD2 (6 bases). V was clipped by 6 bases and J by 7 bases, with 15 bases between them. CDR1 and CDR2 (germline): SNHLY, FYNNEI. This CDR3 has 13 residues. CDR3 nucleotides: TGTGCCAGCAGCGGGGACTTAGCTGGGACCCAGTACTTC. Amino acid sequence: CASSGDLAGTQYF.

The chain uses TRBV5-4 and TRBJ1-5; the D is unclear. Trimming took off 0 bases at V and 3 bases at J, with 7 bases between the two ends. In germline, CDR1 is SGHNT, CDR2 YYREEE (reference sequence). This CDR3 spans 14 amino acids. As DNA, the CDR3 is TGTGCCAGCAGCTTGGACAGTAACAATCAGCCCCAGCATTTT. This translates into CASSLDSNNQPQHF.

V and J are TRBV30 and TRBJ1-5, with a possible D match to TRBD1 (5 bases). The CDR3 loop spans 14 amino acids. Germline values: CDR1 GTSNPN, CDR2 SVGIG (reference sequence). Trimming took 7 bases from V and 2 from J, leaving 15 bases between them. CDR3 protein: CALRGGAGNQPQHF. CDR3 in DNA: TGTGCCTTGAGGGGCGGGGCCGGCAATCAGCCCCAGCATTTT.

CDR3 sequence: CASSLGQDNQPQHF. The CDR3 region has the DNA TGTGCCAGCAGCCTGGGACAGGACAATCAGCCCCAGCATTTT. The chain couples TRBV28 to TRBJ1-5; 8 nucleotides align to TRBD1. The CDR3 extends over 14 amino acids. V trimming: 6 bases; J trimming: 3 bases; junction bases outside the gene matches: 4. CDR1 is MDHEN and CDR2 is SYDVKM in the germline V gene.

The chain is built from TRBV7-2 and TRBJ2-7; 9 positions agree with TRBD2. CDR1 SGHTA and CDR2 FQGNSA come from the germline V gene. The CDR3 totals 14 residues. Trimming at V came to 4 bases and at J to 0 bases, leaving 1 base not matched to a gene. CDR3 loop: CASSYSGSSYEQYF. In DNA form, the CDR3 reads TGTGCCAGCAGCTATAGCGGGAGCTCCTACGAGCAGTACTTC.

This clone was detected once. The chain is built from TRBV14 and TRBJ2-2; TRBD2 matches 7 bases. CDR3 length: 16 amino acids. Germline V gene sequence: CDR1 SGHDN, CDR2 FVKESK. V lost 4 bases and J lost 2; bases outside the gene matches: 7. CDR3 sequence (DNA): TGTGCCAGCAGCCCGATAGCGGGCTTTAACACCGGGGAGCTGTTTTTT. Amino acids: CASSPIAGFNTGELFF.

This clone appeared a single time. The rearrangement links TRBV30 to TRBJ1-1, with D possibly matching TRBD1 (5 bases). V lost 0 bases, J lost 10 bases, and 15 bases lay in between. Per the germline V gene, CDR1 is GTSNPN and CDR2 is SVGIG (reference sequence). This CDR3 spans 13 amino acids. The CDR3 is CAWSVLQGGVAFF. In DNA, the CDR3 is TGTGCCTGGAGTGTACTGCAGGGCGGGGTAGCTTTCTTT.

The gene calls are TRBV27 and TRBJ2-5, with 8 nucleotides matching TRBD1. The CDR3 runs to 15 residues. V dropped 6 bases and J dropped 5; count of bases not matched to a gene: 11. In germline, CDR1 is MNHEY, CDR2 SMNVEV (reference sequence). CDR3 DNA sequence: TGTGCCAGCAGCCAGTATCCAGGGGGCGGCGAGACCCAGTACTTC. This codes for CASSQYPGGGETQYF.

This clone was seen just once. CDR3 nucleotides: TGTGCCACCAGTGATGCAGGCCTAGCGGAGGGCTCCTACAATGAGCAGTTCTTC. This encodes CATSDAGLAEGSYNEQFF. The chain has TRBV24-1 and TRBJ2-1, with 7 nucleotides matching TRBD2. V lost 3 bases, J lost 0 bases, and 10 bases stayed unmatched. Germline V gives CDR1 KGHDR, CDR2 SFDVKD. CDR3 length equals 18 residues.

The V call is TRBV20-1, the J call TRBJ1-1; unclear D gene. The CDR3 length is 11 residues. The V end lost 7 bases, the J end lost 1 base, and 7 bases lay between the germline ends. CDR1 and CDR2 from the germline V gene are DFQATT and SNEGSKA (reference sequence). CDR3 region: CSVSGNTEAFF. DNA of the CDR3: TGCAGTGTTTCCGGGAACACTGAAGCTTTCTTT.

The chain has TRBV5-1 and TRBJ2-5; 7 bases match TRBD1. The CDR3 is 15 residues long. Germline V gene sequence: CDR1 SGHRS, CDR2 YFSETQ. The V gene end was trimmed by 0 bases and the J gene end by 2 bases; junction bases not matched to a gene: 4. CDR3 sequence: CASSLEGAHQETQYF. The DNA of the CDR3 is TGCGCCAGCAGCTTGGAGGGGGCACATCAAGAGACCCAGTACTTC.

V gene TRBV24-1 combines with J gene TRBJ2-3, with D perhaps matching TRBD2 (6 bases). Trimming removed 9 bases at V and 0 bases at J, with 9 bases between. CDR3 length equals 13 residues. From germline, CDR1 is KGHDR and CDR2 SFDVKD. The CDR3 is CATGGASTDTQYF. The CDR3 DNA reads TGTGCCACCGGCGGGGCTAGCACAGATACGCAGTATTTT.

The rearrangement joins TRBV9 to TRBJ1-2, with 9 bases lining up with TRBD1. CDR1 is SGDLS and CDR2 is YYNGEE in the germline V gene. The CDR3 covers 14 residues. The V gene end was trimmed by 4 bases and the J gene end by 7 bases; junction bases not matched to a gene: 8. The CDR3 nucleotides are TGTGCCAGCAGCTCAGCGACAGGGGGTGGTGGCTACACCTTC. It specifies CASSSATGGGGYTF.